These 20 T cell receptor beta chains came from one sample sequenced in a study of CD8+ T cells in alopecia areata. cDNA reverse transcribed from extracted RNA served as the sequencing template. This table comes from immunoSEQ multiplex PCR, and its TCRdb copy is limited to in-frame clones, with some not included. The sample holds around 120,000 clones, about three fifths seen once. Treatment specified: oral pan-JAK inhibitor, 5-10 mg twice daily. The sequencing here drew on CD8+ T cells sorted from blood, taken at week 4, from a patient treated with tofacitinib. Source of these receptors: a human donor with alopecia areata.

The sample holds a few counts of this clone. The chain links TRBV30 to TRBJ1-1; unclear D gene. The germline V and J ends were trimmed by 1 base and 7 bases, with 10 bases remaining between them. The CDR3 runs to 12 residues. CDR1 and CDR2 from the germline V gene are GTSNPN and SVGIG (reference sequence). CDR3 coding DNA: TGTGCCTGGAGTGGAGCGAATGGTGAAGCTTTCTTT. Encoded protein: CAWSGANGEAFF.

Here the CDR3 reads CASSPRGATETQYF. In DNA, the CDR3 is TGTGCCAGCAGCCCAAGAGGAGCGACAGAGACCCAGTACTTC. The chain joins TRBV7-8 to TRBJ2-5; D is unclear. V was trimmed by 5 bases and J by 4 bases, leaving 14 bases between them. The germline V gene has CDR1 SGHVS and CDR2 FQNEAQ. This CDR3 spans 14 amino acids.

CDR3 DNA sequence: TGTGCCTGGACCTCCGGCGATCAGCCCCAGCATTTT. It specifies CAWTSGDQPQHF. The chain has TRBV30 and TRBJ1-5, with unresolved D. Germline-derived CDR1 and CDR2 are GTSNPN and SVGIG (reference sequence). V was shortened by 4 bases and J by 5 bases, with 9 bases between the two germline ends. This CDR3 is built from 12 residues.

The genes are TRBV13 and TRBJ2-3; TRBD2 agrees at 8 bases. Germline CDR1 is PRHDT and CDR2 is FYEKMQ (reference sequence). There are 15 residues in the CDR3. V lost 4 bases, J lost 5 bases, and 8 bases stayed unmatched. The CDR3 DNA reads as TGTGCCAGCAGCTCCCATGGCGGGGGGAAAGATACGCAGTATTTT. It translates to CASSSHGGGKDTQYF.

This clone was counted between two and nine times. The chain has TRBV30 and TRBJ1-1, with 9 nucleotides matching TRBD1. With 2 bases clipped from V and 0 bases from J, the junction kept 7 bases outside the gene matches. The germline gives CDR1 GTSNPN, CDR2 SVGIG (reference sequence). The CDR3 sequence is 16 residues long. CDR3 in amino acids: CAWSSYRGPLNTEAFF. CDR3 nucleotides: TGTGCCTGGAGTTCCTACAGGGGGCCGCTGAACACTGAAGCTTTCTTT. Variable domain in full (rest from reference TRBV30 and TRBJ1-1): SQTIHQWPATLVQPVGSPLSLECTVEGTSNPNLYWYRQAAGRGLQLLFYSVGIGQISSEVPQNLSASRPQDRQFILSSKKLLLSDSGFYLCAWSSYRGPLNTEAFFGQGTRLTVV.

This clone was seen more than once but under ten times. The chain has TRBV7-9 and TRBJ2-1; TRBD1 matches at 9 bases. The CDR3 is 16 residues long. Germline trimming cut 5 bases from V and 4 bases from J; bases unmatched to any gene: 9. Per the germline V gene, CDR1 is SEHNR and CDR2 is FQNEAQ (reference sequence). The CDR3 DNA is TGTGCCAGCAGCCCAGAACAGGGGGCACGATACAATGAGCAGTTCTTC. It codes for CASSPEQGARYNEQFF.

V is TRBV6-5 and J is TRBJ2-2, with D hard to call. CDR3 length equals 12 residues. In germline, CDR1 is MNHEY, CDR2 SVGAGI. The germline V and J ends were trimmed by 0 bases and 8 bases, with 4 bases remaining between them. The CDR3 region is CASSYSQGELFF. The DNA for the CDR3 is TGTGCCAGCAGTTACTCTCAAGGGGAGCTGTTTTTT.

The rearrangement links TRBV28 to TRBJ2-5; D is possibly TRBD1 or TRBD2 (6 bases each). The CDR3 contains 14 residues. Between the trimmed V and J ends, which lost 6 bases and 3 bases, there was a span of 14 bases. Germline values: CDR1 MDHEN, CDR2 SYDVKM. CDR3 in amino acids: CASSLERGEETQYF. CDR3 coding DNA: TGTGCCAGCAGCTTAGAGAGGGGGGAAGAGACCCAGTACTTC.

V and J are TRBV7-9 and TRBJ2-5; no clear D gene. V gave up 5 bases and J gave up 3 bases, with 13 bases separating them. Germline CDR1 reads SEHNR; CDR2 reads FQNEAQ (reference sequence). CDR3 length equals 14 residues. Here the CDR3 DNA reads TGTGCCAGCAGCCCGGACGGCTCGGAAGAGACCCAGTACTTC. This translates into CASSPDGSEETQYF.

CDR3 sequence (DNA): TGTGCCAGCAGCTTGGAAGGTTCGATCATTCAGTACTTC. The encoded protein is CASSLEGSIIQYF. V usage is TRBV5-6 and J usage is TRBJ2-4; no reliable D call. V lost 0 bases to trimming and J lost 9 bases, with 10 bases between them. This CDR3 spans 13 amino acids. Germline CDR1 reads SGHDT; CDR2 reads YYEEEE.

This chain joins TRBV27 and TRBJ2-1; 9 nucleotides align to TRBD2. Trimming cost V 3 bases and J 6 bases; bases outside gene matches: 3. CDR1 and CDR2 from the germline V gene are MNHEY and SMNVEV (reference sequence). The CDR3 loop spans 14 amino acids. The CDR3 reads CASSFSGGLNEQFF. The CDR3 nucleotides read TGTGCCAGCAGTTTCAGCGGGGGGCTCAATGAGCAGTTCTTC.

This clone occurred a few times. The rearrangement uses TRBV9 and TRBJ1-5; no clear D gene. The CDR3 sequence is 13 residues long. Trimming took off 0 bases at V and 7 bases at J, with 8 bases between the two ends. The germline V gene encodes CDR1 SGDLS and CDR2 YYNGEE. CDR3 DNA sequence: TGTGCCAGCAGCGTAGAAGACGGACAGCCCCAGCATTTT. The encoded protein is CASSVEDGQPQHF.

This clone was observed a few times. The chain uses TRBV11-1 and TRBJ2-1; 13 positions agree with TRBD2. There are 18 residues in the CDR3. V trimming: 6 bases; J trimming: 3 bases; junction bases outside the gene matches: 11. CDR1 and CDR2 (germline): SGHAT, FQDESV (reference sequence). The CDR3 protein is CASSRLRTSGGFYNEQFF. DNA for the CDR3: TGTGCCAGCAGTCGTCTCCGGACTAGCGGGGGCTTCTACAATGAGCAGTTCTTC.

This clone has only one observation. In nucleotides, the CDR3 is TGTGCCAGCAGGGATGACGTCTTCTACGAGCAGTACTTC. This codes for CASRDDVFYEQYF. The chain links TRBV25-1 to TRBJ2-7, with unresolved D. Germline loops: CDR1 MGHDK, CDR2 SYGVNS. Trimming stripped 6 bases from V and 3 bases from J, with 12 bases between. This CDR3 is 13 amino acids long.

The chain uses TRBV5-1 and TRBJ2-7; D might be TRBD2 (5 bases). Germline CDR1 SGHRS, CDR2 YFSETQ. V shed 4 bases and J shed 3 bases, with 11 bases lying between them. This CDR3 is built from 13 residues. This CDR3 is CASSKLGVYEQYF. The DNA of the CDR3 is TGCGCCAGCAGCAAACTCGGGGTCTACGAGCAGTACTTC.

This clone appeared a single time. This chain links TRBV25-1 with TRBJ1-3; D may be TRBD1 (5 bases). This CDR3 comprises 15 residues. The V end was cut by 6 bases, the J end by 0 bases, with 12 bases between. CDR1 is MGHDK and CDR2 is SYGVNS in the germline V gene. This CDR3 reads CASRDDRNSGNTIYF. The CDR3 region has the DNA TGTGCCAGCAGAGATGACAGAAACTCTGGAAACACCATATATTTT.

This sequence joins TRBV6-1 and TRBJ1-4; the D gene is possibly TRBD1 (5 bases). CDR1 MNHNS and CDR2 SASEGT come from the germline V gene. V shed 5 bases and J shed 12 bases, with 19 bases lying between them. The CDR3 is 14 residues long. The CDR3 DNA follows: TGTGCCAGCAGTCGCGAGACGGGACCCCAGGAACTGTTTTTT. Its protein is CASSRETGPQELFF.

V usage is TRBV29-1 and J usage is TRBJ2-5, with 7 bases aligning to TRBD1. Trimming removed 7 bases from V and 3 bases from J; junction bases left unmatched: 8. The CDR3 extends over 13 amino acids. Germline V gene lookup returns CDR1 SQVTM and CDR2 ANQGSEA. CDR3 loop: CSGDFGTEETQYF. The CDR3 bases are TGCAGCGGTGATTTTGGGACAGAAGAGACCCAGTACTTC.

For this clone: The same CDR3 arises from other DNA sequences in this sample as well. This sequence joins TRBV29-1 and TRBJ2-2; 12 nucleotides agree with TRBD2. The CDR3 has 14 amino acids. The V segment lost 6 bases and the J segment 5 bases; nucleotides outside the gene matches: 4. Looked up from germline, CDR1 is SQVTM and CDR2 is ANQGSEA. In DNA form, the CDR3 reads TGCAGCGTGGTACTAGCGGGGGGAACCGGGGAGCTGTTTTTT. This codes for CSVVLAGGTGELFF.

This clone has a single count. The chain uses TRBV5-4 and TRBJ2-2; either TRBD1 or TRBD2 may supply D (5 bases each). V was clipped by 0 bases and J by 5 bases, with 11 bases between them. Germline assignment: CDR1 SGHNT and CDR2 YYREEE (reference sequence). The CDR3 spans 15 residues. As DNA, the CDR3 is TGTGCCAGCAGCTTGGACGGCAGGGAGACCGGGGAGCTGTTTTTT. Translated, it gives CASSLDGRETGELFF.